The sequence of this TCR beta chain was determined in a study of shared clonotypes between healthy human individuals (dated by TCRdb to the early 2020s). Looking at the study overall: Two women and a few men aged 18 to 49 years were included in the cohort. For each donor, CD4 naive and CD4 memory were each given three plates, CD8 naive was given two plates, and CD8 memory was given one plate. To estimate repertoire size and how much clonotypes are shared between individuals, the study performed deep sequencing of blood TCR repertoires from five healthy adults. To increase sequencing depth and limit assay-specific biases, different laboratories used diverse techniques to prepare libraries and sequence TCR repertoires. Per donor, leukapheresis produced somewhere between about 0.9 and 10 billion PBMCs.

Donors were healthy HIV-negative adults with no recently reported acute infections or vaccinations. Every donor was a Caucasian adult residing in Nashville, Tennessee, USA. CD4+ T cells were enriched through magnetic negative selection, after which naive cells were positively selected on CD45RA and the remaining negative fraction served as the memory subset. Blood was obtained by leukapheresis, after which PBMCs were separated by Ficoll-Histopaque density gradient centrifugation and cryopreserved in liquid nitrogen vapor phase. Purity and quantity of every magnetically sorted T cell population were checked by analytical flow cytometry. Genomic DNA was isolated from every sorted fraction and measured by UV absorbance on a Nanodrop 2000c. TCR CDR3 regions were amplified from genomic DNA by multiplex PCR using the deep immunoSEQ assay. Extracted genomic DNA from each cell subset was spread evenly across all wells of several immunoSEQ 96-well plates, with each plate serving as a replicate. For sorted subsets, each replicate PCR was loaded with around 220 ng genomic DNA, equivalent to 32,000 or so T cell genomes. The purified libraries were quantified using a Qubit 3.0 fluorometer, sized with a Bioanalyzer 2100, and then quantified again using the KAPA Library Quantification kit. Every immunoSEQ 96-well plate was sequenced on a separate single-read 150-cycle Illumina NextSeq 550 flow cell. Processing in the source paper ran as follows. Because the immunoSEQ output included only junctional sequences and no quality scores, the filtering could not be the same as the filtering used for full-length reads. Sequences were annotated with PyIR, a Python wrapper for IgBLAST v1.9, using IMGT germline references to assign V/J genes and CDR3. Reads were removed for weak V/J assignments (E-value above 1e-6), missing CDR3, stop codons, out-of-frame junctions, or ambiguous translated residues. V3J clonotypes were defined by identical inferred V gene, J gene, and CDR3 amino acid sequence. The percentage overlap between two repertoires was calculated by dividing the number of shared unique clonotypes by the size of the smaller repertoire. RTK rarefaction, the Chao1 estimator, and Recon v2.1 estimates of unobserved clonotypes were used to assess repertoire richness. OLGA was used to compute generation probabilities for all TCRbeta clonotypes that the gDNA method yielded from a handful of donors. TCRdb stores this immuneACCESS table with in-frame sequences only. Part of the clones is absent; in the studies checked, under half of the shortfall reflects unresolved V genes, and no reason is known for the rest. V, J and clone size reflect that table, while D and trimming were determined from the DNA. In all, the sample holds some 350,000 clones, and 74% of those were seen once. The top ten clonotypes cover around 10% of the sample.

Study-wide findings and limitations: The genetic and exposure-history diversity represented was limited by the small number of donors. Compared with non-shared clonotypes, clonotypes shared by all four sorted-subset donors had higher generation probabilities. Sampling was limited to blood, and TCR repertoires in tissue likely differ from TCR repertoires in blood. When a handful of donors were compared, the shared fraction of clonotypes was about 5.2% for naive CD4, more than 3% for naive CD8, about 2.4% for memory CD4, and less than 0.45% for memory CD8. Based on pairwise subsampling, the degree of clonotype sharing among donors was expected to be affected by sequencing depth. Larger estimated clonotype richness was generally found for naive subsets than for memory subsets. Even with the large sequencing depth, rarefaction of the sorted-subset datasets indicated that sequencing was incomplete.

For this clone: The antigen this receptor binds is unknown. No much larger clone is present one base from it, and per-base qualities are unavailable.

The CDR1 and CDR2 encoded by the germline V gene are MDHEN and SYDVKM. The CDR3 runs 16 amino acids, cysteine and phenylalanine included. This entry keeps only the CDR3 DNA: 48 bases, framed from base 1. V lost 3 bases and J lost 2 bases, and the count of bases not matched to a germline gene is 9. Sequenced: memory CD4+ T cells sorted from blood. Sample cell subset or site, as interpreted from the label and publication: CD45RA-negative fraction. This chain is built from TRBV28 and TRBJ2-5; TRBD2 agrees with 7 junctional bases. The TCR sequence derives from a man aged 25-40 years in good health. For the CDR3, the sequence is CASSFGGSSLQETQYF. DNA sequence: TGTGCCAGCAGTTTTGGCGGGAGCTCCCTGCAAGAGACCCAGTACTTC.